This TCR beta chain was observed in a study of CD4 T cells in relation to SARS-CoV-2 and coronaviruses. Study-level information: The HLA restriction of the shared crossreactive spike epitopes was mapped.

Measured with immunoSEQ multiplex PCR; TCRdb has only the in-frame clones, and not every one. The repertoire includes 14,000 or so clones, around 80% of them detected once, and less than 20% sits in the top ten. V shed 3 bases and J shed 1 base, with 12 bases lying between them. CDR1 is KGHSH, CDR2 LQKENI, per germline. This CDR3 region has 15 residues. On this clone itself: Antigen unknown.

CD4+ T cells from unexposed donors were obtained before the COVID-19 pandemic (2011-2018). CD4+ T cells were isolated from the cells after about ten days of culture. Testing used SARS-CoV-2 S/N and four cold-coronavirus spikes on unexposed-donor CD4+ T cells, cells permitting. The sample comprised CD4+ T cells from PBMCs, cultured in vitro. The V call is TRBV18, the J call TRBJ1-1; D remains ambiguous. The clonotype was recovered from a human donor in good health. The CDR3 here is CASSPRGLANTEAFF. DNA for the CDR3: TGTGCCAGCTCACCGAGAGGACTGGCGAACACTGAAGCTTTCTTT. Looking up the rest from reference TRBV18 and TRBJ1-1 gives the full variable domain: NAGVMQNPRHLVRRRGQEARLRCSPMKGHSHVYWYRQLPEEGLKFMVYLQKENIIDESGMPKERFSAEFPKEGPSILRIQQVVRGDSAAYFCASSPRGLANTEAFFGQGTRLTVV.